A selection of T cell receptor beta chains follows, all from one sample in a study of regulatory T cells in long-lasting Graves disease. TCRdb itself ran the multiplex PCR reads through MiXCR, one entry per CDR3 protein. The sample contains hundreds of thousands of distinct CDR3 sequences, around 15% of which appear only once. These same data were also listed under a study on T cells in Graves' hyperthyroidism and ophthalmopathy.

This specimen consisted of peripheral blood mononuclear cells (PBMCs), obtained at new diagnosis, from a patient treated with antithyroid drugs. The receptors were sampled from a woman aged 35-65 years with Graves disease. The CDR3 runs from the conserved cysteine through the conserved F or W. A D gene is named only where the DNA matches it firmly. Rows may omit the clone size; those that give it use once, few, many or a size class.

16,NA,TRBJ2-1,many,TRBV11-1,CASSQILGFTYNEQFF,TGTGCCAGCAGCCAAATTTTAGGTTTTACGTACAATGAGCAGTTCTTC
14,TRBD1,TRBJ1-5,NA,TRBV20-1,CSAPGQYSNQPQHF,TGCAGTGCACCGGGACAGTATAGCAATCAGCCCCAGCATTTT
15,NA,TRBJ1-1,many,TRBV28,CANRTAGGDNTEAFF,TGTGCCAACAGGACAGCGGGAGGGGATAACACTGAAGCTTTCTTT
14,NA,TRBJ1-1,many,TRBV4-1,CASSDERQNTEAFF,TGCGCCAGCAGCGATGAGCGACAGAACACTGAAGCTTTCTTT
16,NA,TRBJ1-3,once,TRBV3-1,CASSPRGTFFGNTIYF,TGTGCCAGCAGCCCCCGTGGGACATTCTTTGGAAACACCATATATTTT
18,TRBD2,TRBJ2-1,NA,TRBV3-1,CASSRDGGAGGFYNEQFF,TGTGCCAGCAGCCGGGACGGGGGGGCCGGGGGTTTCTACAATGAGCAGTTCTTC
11,TRBD1,TRBJ1-3,NA,TRBV12-3/TRBV12-4,CASSPDRAPYF,TGTGCCAGCAGTCCCGACAGGGCTCCATATTTT
15,NA,TRBJ1-5,many,TRBV2,CASSEGPEGIQPQHF,TGTGCCAGCAGTGAGGGCCCGGAGGGGATTCAGCCCCAGCATTTT
11,NA,TRBJ1-2,many,TRBV7-9,CASSHSWGYTF,TGTGCCAGCAGCCACAGTTGGGGCTACACCTTC
13,NA,TRBJ1-1,NA,TRBV6-9,CASSYRVSTEAFF,TGTGCCAGCAGTTATAGAGTTTCCACTGAAGCTTTCTTT
15,TRBD1,TRBJ2-7,many,TRBV20-1,CSARVRTGNPYEQYF,TGCAGTGCTAGAGTCCGGACAGGGAATCCCTACGAGCAGTACTTC
14,NA,TRBJ1-4,NA,TRBV18,CASSLHRLQEKLFF,TGTGCCAGCTCACTCCACCGGCTACAGGAAAAACTGTTTTTT
15,NA,TRBJ1-3,few,TRBV4-1,CASSQDNGPGNTIYF,TGCGCCAGCAGCCAAGACAACGGCCCTGGAAACACCATATATTTT
14,TRBD1,TRBJ2-5,few,TRBV5-1,CASSLEGARETQYF,TGCGCCAGCAGCTTGGAGGGGGCCCGAGAGACCCAGTACTTC
15,NA,TRBJ1-4,few,TRBV7-9,CASSGGEEHIEKLFF,TGTGCCAGCAGCGGAGGGGAAGAACATATTGAAAAACTGTTTTTT
13,NA,TRBJ1-1,many,TRBV6-1,CASRGEGYTEAFF,TGTGCCAGCAGGGGGGAGGGCTACACTGAAGCTTTCTTT
15,NA,TRBJ2-2,NA,TRBV7-3,CASSFDGLNTGELFF,TGTGCCAGCAGCTTCGACGGACTTAACACCGGGGAGCTGTTTTTT
14,NA,TRBJ1-1,many,TRBV20-1,CSAVLIAEGAEAFF,TGCAGTGCCGTACTGATTGCCGAAGGGGCTGAAGCTTTCTTT
16,NA,TRBJ1-2,many,TRBV6-5,CASSYRLNRQGDGYTF,TGTGCCAGCAGTTACCGGCTTAACAGGCAGGGAGATGGCTACACCTTC
14,NA,TRBJ2-1,few,TRBV5-1,CASSLEGTPLGEFF,TGCGCCAGCAGCTTGGAGGGGACTCCTCTGGGGGAGTTCTTC
20,NA,TRBJ1-1,many,TRBV5-1,CASSFVVWRDTMYRNTEAFF,TGCGCCAGCAGCTTCGTCGTGTGGAGGGACACCATGTACAGAAACACTGAAGCTTTCTTT
18,TRBD1,TRBJ1-5,NA,TRBV19,CASSIDAPGTGNNQPQHF,TGTGCCAGTAGTATAGACGCCCCCGGGACAGGGAACAATCAGCCCCAGCATTTT
15,NA,TRBJ2-3,NA,TRBV7-3,CASNLGGGASDTQYF,TGTGCCAGCAACCTAGGAGGGGGGGCTTCGGATACGCAGTATTTT
15,NA,TRBJ1-5,many,TRBV6-2/TRBV6-3,CASSYSPGTTNTQHF,TGTGCCAGCAGTTACTCGCCAGGAACGACGAACACCCAGCATTTT
13,TRBD1,TRBJ2-7,many,TRBV11-2,CASSLRQGYEQYF,TGTGCCAGCAGCTTGCGACAGGGGTACGAGCAGTACTTC
14,NA,TRBJ1-2,many,TRBV9,CASSVGSGEYGYTF,TGTGCCAGCAGCGTTGGATCGGGCGAGTATGGCTACACCTTC
13,NA,TRBJ2-1,NA,TRBV12-3/TRBV12-4,CASNEGIHNEQFF,TGTGCCAGCAATGAGGGGATCCACAATGAGCAGTTCTTC
14,NA,TRBJ2-7,NA,TRBV5-4,CASSIRVNSYEQYF,TGTGCCAGCAGCATCCGGGTCAACTCCTACGAGCAGTACTTC
15,TRBD2,TRBJ2-2,few,TRBV12-3/TRBV12-4,CASSKLAGTTGELFF,TGTGCCAGCAGCAAACTAGCGGGGACAACCGGGGAGCTGTTTTTT
14,NA,TRBJ2-1,many,TRBV2,CASTGERFTNEQFF,TGTGCCAGCACCGGGGAACGCTTTACCAATGAGCAGTTCTTC
15,TRBD1,TRBJ2-5,many,TRBV3-1,CASSPGTGGPETQYF,TGTGCCAGCAGCCCCGGGACAGGGGGCCCAGAGACCCAGTACTTC
18,NA,TRBJ2-2,few,TRBV7-8,CASSPRTTGTANTGELFF,TGTGCCAGCAGCCCCCGGACAACCGGGACGGCGAACACCGGGGAGCTGTTTTTT
14,NA,TRBJ2-3,few,TRBV9,CASSVGPWTDTQYF,TGTGCCAGCAGCGTAGGTCCGTGGACAGATACGCAGTATTTT
15,NA,TRBJ1-4,many,TRBV20-1,CSARFGVPRNEKLFF,TGCAGTGCTAGATTCGGCGTCCCGAGGAATGAAAAACTGTTTTTT
15,TRBD2,TRBJ2-1,many,TRBV20-1,CSARPRLAGSNEQFF,TGCAGTGCTAGGCCGCGACTAGCGGGGAGCAATGAGCAGTTCTTC
14,TRBD2,TRBJ2-1,many,TRBV20-1,CSARNSGGANEQFF,TGCAGTGCTAGAAATAGCGGGGGGGCTAATGAGCAGTTCTTC
15,NA,TRBJ1-1,few,TRBV7-9,CASSKQGLLNTEAFF,TGTGCCAGCAGCAAACAGGGTCTCCTGAACACTGAAGCTTTCTTT
15,NA,TRBJ1-2,many,TRBV12-3/TRBV12-4,CASSLTGTRGYGYTF,TGTGCCAGCAGTTTAACGGGCACCCGGGGCTATGGCTACACCTTC
8,NA,TRBJ1-2,few,TRBV29-1,CSPEGYTF,TGCAGCCCTGAGGGCTACACCTTC
17,NA,TRBJ2-3,NA,TRBV12-3/TRBV12-4,CASSSGPVGQATDTQYF,TGTGCCAGCAGCTCGGGTCCTGTAGGCCAGGCCACAGATACGCAGTATTTT
15,NA,TRBJ1-5,many,TRBV15,CATSEGVEGNQPQHF,TGTGCCACCAGCGAGGGGGTTGAGGGCAATCAGCCCCAGCATTTT
16,NA,TRBJ1-1,many,TRBV19,CASSIFYLGARTEAFF,TGTGCCAGTAGTATATTCTACTTAGGGGCCAGGACTGAAGCTTTCTTT
16,NA,TRBJ2-2,few,TRBV12-3/TRBV12-4,CASSSGRLDKGGELFF,TGTGCCAGCAGTTCAGGGCGACTCGACAAAGGGGGGGAGCTGTTTTTT